This TCR beta chain comes out of a study of T cell repertoires in cytomegalovirus infection. CDR3 length: 13 amino acids. CDR1 is SGHTA and CDR2 is FQGNSA in the germline V gene. Deletions cut 2 bases from V and 6 bases from J, with 9 bases between. MiXCR, applied by TCRdb to the reads, yields one record per CDR3 protein. The sample has about 740,000 distinct CDR3 sequences; about 33% are singletons. This clonotype occurred many times. Its antigen is not identified. Study results and limitations: Identification of carriers of CMV plus the relevant HLA was performed using cumulative public TCR beta family frequency.

The chain is built from TRBV7-2 and TRBJ2-3; tentatively, D is TRBD2 (5 bases). The clonotype was recovered from a human donor in good health (CMV status not recorded). Some clones in this sample may be carry-over from other donors' samples. The sequenced sample was cultured PBMCs, obtained from culture after CMV antigen stimulation. CDR3 DNA sequence: TGTGCCAGCAGCTTATTCGGGATGGATACGCAGTATTTT. Amino acids: CASSLFGMDTQYF.